The 7 T cell receptor beta chains given below trace back to one sample, sequenced in a study of early T cells in non-severe SARS-CoV-2 infection. TCRdb used MiXCR to reprocess the 5' RACE reads, holding one entry per CDR3 protein. The sample gives approximately 100,000 distinct CDR3 sequences, about 14% of which show up once; roughly 6% is in the top ten. The sequenced sample consisted of whole blood. Every receptor here comes from an adult who was a healthcare worker with PCR-confirmed SARS-CoV-2 infection or an uninfected control (not recorded which).

This clonotype has just a few counts. The chain carries TRBV6-1 and TRBJ2-7; D not resolved. Germline V gene data show CDR1 as MNHNS and CDR2 as SASEGT. The CDR3 runs 11 residues. Trimming pared 2 bases from V and 3 bases from J, leaving 2 bases between. CDR3 protein: CASSENYEQYF. CDR3 coding DNA: TGTGCCAGCAGTGAAAACTACGAGCAGTACTTC.

This clonotype has just a few counts. The rearrangement uses TRBV6-5 and TRBJ1-5, with D possibly matching TRBD1 (6 bases). The germline gives CDR1 MNHEY, CDR2 SVGAGI. The CDR3 sequence is 14 residues long. Trimming shortened V by 5 bases and J by 2 bases, and 10 bases separated the two germline ends. The DNA of the CDR3 is TGTGCCAGCAGTCCCCGGACAGGCAATCAGCCCCAGCATTTT. Protein sequence: CASSPRTGNQPQHF.

The CDR3 sequence is CASLWSGSPSGNTIYF. The DNA of the CDR3 is TGTGCCAGCCTATGGAGTGGCAGCCCCTCTGGAAACACCATATATTTT. The rearrangement joins TRBV28 to TRBJ1-3, with unresolved D. Germline V gene sequence: CDR1 MDHEN, CDR2 SYDVKM. V lost 8 bases and J lost 0, with 17 bases in between. This CDR3 is built from 16 residues. Full variable domain (remainder filled in from reference TRBV28 and TRBJ1-3): DVKVTQSSRYLVKRTGEKVFLECVQDMDHENMFWYRQDPGLGLRLIYFSYDVKMKEKGDIPEGYSVSREKKERFSLILESASTNQTSMYLCASLWSGSPSGNTIYFGEGSWLTVV.

The rearrangement joins TRBV10-3 to TRBJ2-3; D might be TRBD2 (6 bases). Trimming removed 8 bases at V and 2 bases at J, with 11 bases between. The CDR3 is 13 amino acids. CDR1 and CDR2 (germline): ENHRY, SYGVKD. The CDR3 coding sequence is TGTGCCATCGGGGCGGGGTTCACAGATACGCAGTATTTT. Residues: CAIGAGFTDTQYF.

In its sample, this clonotype was seen many times. The CDR3 nucleotides read TGTGCCAGCAGTTACCAGGACAGGGGGTCTTATGGCTACACCTTC. Amino acid sequence: CASSYQDRGSYGYTF. The V call is TRBV28, the J call TRBJ1-2; 10 nucleotides match TRBD1. V lost 4 bases to trimming and J lost 5 bases; unmatched junction nucleotides: 7. Germline CDR1 and CDR2: MDHEN and SYDVKM. This CDR3 spans 15 amino acids.

In its sample, this clonotype was seen a few times. V is TRBV5-1 and J is TRBJ1-2; D is ambiguous. The germline CDR1 and CDR2 sequences are SGHRS and YFSETQ. With 0 bases removed from V and 5 bases from J, the gap between germline ends came to 11 bases. The CDR3 is 14 amino acids. CDR3 bases: TGCGCCAGCAGCTTGGTGGCGGAAGGTTATGGCTACACCTTC. Translated, it gives CASSLVAEGYGYTF.

The rearrangement uses TRBV20-1 and TRBJ1-5, with TRBD1 as a possible D gene (5 bases). The germline V and J ends were trimmed by 0 bases and 1 base, with 19 bases remaining between them. This CDR3 is 18 amino acids long. Germline CDR1 is DFQATT and CDR2 is SNEGSKA (reference sequence). The CDR3 DNA reads as TGCAGTGCTAGAGATTGGGGCAGGGTCCTTCCGAGCAATCAGCCCCAGCATTTT. It encodes CSARDWGRVLPSNQPQHF.